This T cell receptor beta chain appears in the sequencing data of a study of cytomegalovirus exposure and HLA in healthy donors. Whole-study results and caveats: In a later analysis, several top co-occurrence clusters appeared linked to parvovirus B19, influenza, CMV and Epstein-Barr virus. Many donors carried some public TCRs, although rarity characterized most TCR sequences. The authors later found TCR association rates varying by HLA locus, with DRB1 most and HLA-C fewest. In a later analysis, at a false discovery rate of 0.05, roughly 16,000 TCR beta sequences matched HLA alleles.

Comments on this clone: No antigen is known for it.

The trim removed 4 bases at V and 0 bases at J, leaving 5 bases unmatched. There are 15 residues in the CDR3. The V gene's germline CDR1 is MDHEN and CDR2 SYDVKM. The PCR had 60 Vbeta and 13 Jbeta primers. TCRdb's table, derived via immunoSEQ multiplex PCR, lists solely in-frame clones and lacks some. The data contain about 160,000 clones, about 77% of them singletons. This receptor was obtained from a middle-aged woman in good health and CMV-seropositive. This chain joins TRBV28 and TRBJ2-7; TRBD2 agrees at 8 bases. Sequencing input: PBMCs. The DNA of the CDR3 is TGTGCCAGCAGTTCCCCGGGGGGGAGCTCCTACGAGCAGTACTTC. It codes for CASSSPGGSSYEQYF.